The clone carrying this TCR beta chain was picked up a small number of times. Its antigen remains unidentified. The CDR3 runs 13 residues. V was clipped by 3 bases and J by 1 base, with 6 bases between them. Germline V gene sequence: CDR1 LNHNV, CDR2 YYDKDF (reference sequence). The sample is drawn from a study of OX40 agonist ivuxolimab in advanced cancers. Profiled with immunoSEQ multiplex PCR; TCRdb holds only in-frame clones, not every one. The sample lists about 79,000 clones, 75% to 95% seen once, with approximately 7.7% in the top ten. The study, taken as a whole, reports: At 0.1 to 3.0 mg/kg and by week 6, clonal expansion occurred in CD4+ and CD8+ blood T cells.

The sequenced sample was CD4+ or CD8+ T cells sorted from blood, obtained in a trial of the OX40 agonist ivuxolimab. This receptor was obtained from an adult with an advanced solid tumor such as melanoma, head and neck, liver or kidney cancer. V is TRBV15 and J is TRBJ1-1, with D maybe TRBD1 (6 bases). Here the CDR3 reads CATSRTGNTEAFF. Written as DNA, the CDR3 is TGTGCCACCAGCAGGACAGGGAACACTGAAGCTTTCTTT.